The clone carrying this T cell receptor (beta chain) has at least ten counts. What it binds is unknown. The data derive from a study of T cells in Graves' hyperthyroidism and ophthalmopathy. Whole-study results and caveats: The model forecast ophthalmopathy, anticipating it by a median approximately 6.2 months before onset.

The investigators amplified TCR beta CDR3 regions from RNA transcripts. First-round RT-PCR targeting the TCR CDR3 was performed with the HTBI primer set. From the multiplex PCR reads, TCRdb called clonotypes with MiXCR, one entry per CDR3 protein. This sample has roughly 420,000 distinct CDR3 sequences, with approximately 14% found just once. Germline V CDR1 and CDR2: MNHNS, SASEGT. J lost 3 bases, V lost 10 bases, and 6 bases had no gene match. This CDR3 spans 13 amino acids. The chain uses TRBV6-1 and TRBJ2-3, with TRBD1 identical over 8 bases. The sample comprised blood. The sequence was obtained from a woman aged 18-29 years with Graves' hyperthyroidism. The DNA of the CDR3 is TGTGCCACTGCAGGGGGCGCAACAGATACGCAGTATTTT. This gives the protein CATAGGATDTQYF.